Below are 26 T cell receptor beta chains sequenced from a single sample in a study of T cell clonotyping in hematopoietic cell transplantation. TCRdb's copy holds only in-frame clones and misses some; the assay was immunoSEQ multiplex PCR. The sample records around 15,000 clones, about 61% being singletons. Source: PBMCs, taken 30 days after allogeneic stem cell transplant. All receptors derive from a male patient between 45 and 60 years old who had an allogeneic stem cell transplant from an unrelated donor, so T cells may come from the graft donor. Some clones in this sample may be carry-over from other donors' samples.

The chain uses TRBV30 and TRBJ1-1; a possible D gene is TRBD1 (6 bases). V lost 2 bases to trimming and J lost 6 bases, with 16 bases between them. The CDR3 covers 14 residues. CDR1 is GTSNPN, CDR2 SVGIG, per germline (reference sequence). CDR3 in amino acids: CAWSSGTMEAEAFF. The DNA of the CDR3 is TGTGCCTGGAGTTCGGGGACAATGGAAGCTGAAGCTTTCTTT.

The chain has TRBV30 and TRBJ2-7; D is perhaps TRBD1 or TRBD2 (5 bases each). The ends were cut back, 7 bases at V and 7 bases at J, with 23 bases in the middle. The germline V gene encodes CDR1 GTSNPN and CDR2 SVGIG (reference sequence). The CDR3 totals 14 residues. CDR3: CAYSTGTTPLEQYF. The CDR3 nucleotides are TGTGCCTACTCGACCGGGACGACTCCCCTAGAGCAGTACTTC.

The V gene is TRBV6-5, the J gene TRBJ2-5; D unresolved. CDR1 and CDR2 (germline): MNHEY, SVGAGI. The CDR3 sequence is 13 residues long. Trimming left V 0 bases short and J 1 base short, with 3 bases between. The CDR3 coding sequence is TGTGCCAGCAGTTACTCTGGCCAAGAGACCCAGTACTTC. Translated, it gives CASSYSGQETQYF.

The V call is TRBV7-2, the J call TRBJ2-7; 7 nucleotides agree with TRBD1. Germline lookup yields CDR1 SGHTA and CDR2 FQGNSA. The CDR3 has 15 amino acids. V lost 3 bases and J lost 7; bases outside the gene matches: 12. This chain's CDR3 is CASSFTGTAPYEQYF. In DNA, the CDR3 is TGTGCCAGCAGCTTTACCGGGACAGCCCCTTATGAGCAGTACTTC.

The gene calls are TRBV25-1 and TRBJ2-2; D is perhaps TRBD1 (6 bases). Trimming took off 1 base at V and 5 bases at J, with 11 bases between the two ends. In germline, CDR1 is MGHDK, CDR2 SYGVNS. CDR3 size: 15 residues. The CDR3 region is CASSELQGGTGELFF. CDR3 DNA sequence: TGTGCCAGCAGTGAATTACAGGGTGGGACCGGGGAGCTGTTTTTT.

This clone was counted between two and nine times. V is TRBV19 and J is TRBJ1-2; D not resolved. The CDR3 consists of 10 residues. Trimming took off 7 bases at V and 5 bases at J, with 5 bases between the two ends. Looked up from germline, CDR1 is LNHDA and CDR2 is SQIVND (reference sequence). CDR3 nucleotides: TGTGCCAGTAAAGGTTATGGCTACACCTTC. Protein product: CASKGYGYTF.

The sample holds a few counts of this clone. CDR3 sequence reads: CASSYSIAENRDKYF. The CDR3, as DNA: TGTGCCAGCAGTTACTCGATCGCCGAGAACAGGGACAAGTACTTC. The V and J genes are TRBV6-6 and TRBJ2-4; D is perhaps TRBD1 (6 bases). Germline CDR1 reads MNHNY; CDR2 reads SVGAGI (reference sequence). V lost 0 bases to trimming and J lost 14 bases, with 20 bases between them. This CDR3 comprises 15 residues.

This chain uses TRBV7-2 with TRBJ1-2; 7 nucleotides agree with TRBD1. The CDR3 covers 14 residues. The J segment lost 6 bases and the V segment lost 1 base, leaving 5 bases of the junction unmatched. Germline-derived CDR1 and CDR2 are SGHTA and FQGNSA. The CDR3 nucleotides read TGTGCCAGCAGCTTAGGTCAGGGGGTAGATGGCTACACCTTC. As protein: CASSLGQGVDGYTF.

The V and J genes are TRBV4-2 and TRBJ2-7; D uncertain. The CDR3 is 13 residues long. Germline V gene sequence: CDR1 LGHNA, CDR2 YNFKEQ. The germline V and J ends were trimmed by 6 bases and 2 bases, with 11 bases remaining between them. The CDR3: CASSLNEAYEQYF. The CDR3 bases are TGTGCCAGCAGTCTCAACGAAGCCTACGAGCAGTACTTC.

This chain links TRBV9 with TRBJ2-3; perhaps TRBD2 as D (7 bases). The germline gives CDR1 SGDLS, CDR2 YYNGEE. The ends were cut back, 0 bases at V and 3 bases at J, with 8 bases in the middle. CDR3 length: 14 amino acids. The CDR3 DNA follows: TGTGCCAGCAGCGTAGAGGGGGGGACAGATACGCAGTATTTT. Encoded protein: CASSVEGGTDTQYF.

This clone came up a few times. The chain links TRBV30 to TRBJ1-1; D unclear. With 3 bases removed from V and 2 bases from J, the gap between germline ends came to 10 bases. Germline V gives CDR1 GTSNPN, CDR2 SVGIG (reference sequence). CDR3 length: 13 amino acids. The CDR3 coding sequence is TGTGCCTGGAGAGGGCGGGCCAACACTGAAGCTTTCTTT. This codes for CAWRGRANTEAFF.

The V call is TRBV6-4, the J call TRBJ1-1; D uncertain. Germline V lookup: CDR1 MRHNA, CDR2 SNTAGT. With 3 bases removed from V and 1 base from J, the gap between germline ends came to 6 bases. This CDR3 has 13 residues. CDR3 nucleotide sequence: TGTGCCAGCAGTGAAGAGGGGAACACTGAAGCTTTCTTT. Amino acids: CASSEEGNTEAFF.

The chain has TRBV4-1 and TRBJ1-1; D might be TRBD1 (6 bases). The CDR3 contains 13 residues. Germline CDR1 MGHRA, CDR2 YSYEKL. V was cut by 4 bases and J by 4 bases, with 10 bases left in between. CDR3 bases: TGCGCCAGCAGCCGCGAACAGGGCACTGAAGCTTTCTTT. This codes for CASSREQGTEAFF.

The chain is built from TRBV27 and TRBJ2-7, with D perhaps TRBD1 (5 bases). Germline V gene data show CDR1 as MNHEY and CDR2 as SMNVEV (reference sequence). The CDR3 covers 15 residues. V dropped 2 bases and J dropped 1 base, with 12 bases sitting between them. CDR3 loop: CASSLRYRLSYEQYF. CDR3 nucleotides: TGTGCCAGCAGTTTACGGTACAGGTTATCCTACGAGCAGTACTTC.

J is TRBJ1-1 and V is TRBV6-5; the D gene is possibly TRBD1 (5 bases). Germline V lookup: CDR1 MNHEY, CDR2 SVGAGI. This CDR3 contains 15 residues. V lost 0 bases to trimming and J lost 5 bases, with 13 bases between them. The CDR3 loop reads CASSYSGGADTEAFF. DNA for the CDR3: TGTGCCAGCAGTTACTCCGGAGGGGCAGATACTGAAGCTTTCTTT.

This chain links TRBV5-8 with TRBJ1-5; 10 nucleotides match TRBD1. With 2 bases clipped from V and 1 base from J, the junction kept 9 bases outside the gene matches. The CDR3 has 18 amino acids. Germline V gene data show CDR1 as SGHTS and CDR2 as YDEGEE. CDR3 sequence: CASSLGQGGLESNQPQHF. DNA for the CDR3: TGTGCCAGCAGCTTAGGACAGGGGGGTCTAGAAAGCAATCAGCCCCAGCATTTT.

The CDR3 DNA is TGTGCCTGGGCGGCAGTCATCGGCTACACCTTC. Protein product: CAWAAVIGYTF. The V gene is TRBV30, the J gene TRBJ1-2; no reliable D call. This CDR3 is 11 amino acids long. Trimming shortened V by 5 bases and J by 8 bases, and 12 bases separated the two germline ends. Germline V gene data show CDR1 as GTSNPN and CDR2 as SVGIG (reference sequence).

This clone was seen only a few times. CDR3: CASRETSDRANTEAFF. CDR3 bases: TGTGCCAGCAGGGAGACCTCAGACAGGGCGAACACTGAAGCTTTCTTT. V and J are TRBV28 and TRBJ1-1; TRBD1 matches 7 bases. CDR3 length equals 16 residues. CDR1 MDHEN and CDR2 SYDVKM come from the germline V gene. V gave up 6 bases and J gave up 1 base; unmatched junction bases: 11. The entire variable domain, with the rest obtained from reference TRBV28 and TRBJ1-1, is as follows: DVKVTQSSRYLVKRTGEKVFLECVQDMDHENMFWYRQDPGLGLRLIYFSYDVKMKEKGDIPEGYSVSREKKERFSLILESASTNQTSMYLCASRETSDRANTEAFFGQGTRLTVV.

V and J are TRBV19 and TRBJ2-5; 10 bases are shared with TRBD2. V shed 6 bases and J 3 bases; nucleotides not matched to a gene: 7. The CDR3 consists of 15 residues. Germline loops: CDR1 LNHDA, CDR2 SQIVND (reference sequence). The CDR3, as DNA: TGTGCCAGTAGCCTCAGCGGGAGGGCCGAAGAGACCCAGTACTTC. Residues: CASSLSGRAEETQYF.

This clone turned up a few times. V gene TRBV30 combines with J gene TRBJ2-5, with 15 bases lining up with TRBD2. CDR3 length: 15 residues. J lost 7 bases, V lost 4 bases, and 7 bases had no gene match. CDR1 is GTSNPN and CDR2 is SVGIG in the germline V gene (reference sequence). The CDR3 DNA reads TGTGCCTGGATCCCCGGACTAGCGGGGGGGATGACCCAGTACTTC. The encoded protein is CAWIPGLAGGMTQYF.

This chain links TRBV4-1 with TRBJ1-5; no clear D. In germline, CDR1 is MGHRA, CDR2 YSYEKL. CDR3 length: 15 amino acids. Between the trimmed V and J ends, which lost 0 bases and 2 bases, there was a span of 8 bases. This CDR3 reads CASSQEIWGNQPQHF. CDR3 nucleotide sequence: TGCGCCAGCAGCCAAGAAATCTGGGGCAATCAGCCCCAGCATTTT.

The rearrangement uses TRBV28 and TRBJ2-7, with TRBD1 matching over 9 bases. Unmatched junction bases numbered 6, after V lost 6 bases and J lost 3 bases. CDR3 length: 14 amino acids. Germline V gives CDR1 MDHEN, CDR2 SYDVKM. Here the CDR3 DNA reads TGTGCCAGCAGCTCCTACAGGGGGCTCTACGAGCAGTACTTC. Protein sequence: CASSSYRGLYEQYF.

This clone was seen a handful of times. The chain couples TRBV27 to TRBJ2-7, with a weak D call TRBD2 (5 bases). This CDR3 is 14 amino acids long. Germline V CDR1 and CDR2: MNHEY, SMNVEV (reference sequence). Trimming took off 5 bases at V and 3 bases at J, with 14 bases between the two ends. DNA for the CDR3: TGTGCCAGCAGTCCGGGAACTAGTGGCTACGAGCAGTACTTC. It is translated as CASSPGTSGYEQYF.

This chain uses TRBV4-1 with TRBJ2-5, with D tentatively TRBD1 (5 bases). The CDR3 spans 14 residues. V lost 4 bases and J lost 1, with 10 bases in between. CDR1 and CDR2 from the germline V gene are MGHRA and YSYEKL. The CDR3 DNA reads as TGCGCCAGCAGCCTTCGACAGACCCAAGAGACCCAGTACTTC. Translation: CASSLRQTQETQYF.

V gene TRBV29-1 combines with J gene TRBJ1-2; D unresolved. V gave up 5 bases and J gave up 6 bases, with 10 bases separating them. The CDR3 runs 11 residues. From germline, CDR1 is SQVTM and CDR2 ANQGSEA. CDR3 residues: CSVYKGNGYTF. CDR3 in DNA: TGCAGCGTTTACAAGGGTAATGGCTACACCTTC.

In its sample, this clone was seen a few times. The chain couples TRBV5-6 to TRBJ1-5; a possible D gene is TRBD1 (6 bases). The germline V gene encodes CDR1 SGHDT and CDR2 YYEEEE. The CDR3 is 16 amino acids. The germline V and J ends were trimmed by 3 bases and 4 bases, with 17 bases remaining between them. CDR3 protein: CASSSRQGRINQPQHF. The CDR3 nucleotides read TGTGCCAGCAGCTCCCGTCAGGGGCGGATAAATCAGCCCCAGCATTTT.